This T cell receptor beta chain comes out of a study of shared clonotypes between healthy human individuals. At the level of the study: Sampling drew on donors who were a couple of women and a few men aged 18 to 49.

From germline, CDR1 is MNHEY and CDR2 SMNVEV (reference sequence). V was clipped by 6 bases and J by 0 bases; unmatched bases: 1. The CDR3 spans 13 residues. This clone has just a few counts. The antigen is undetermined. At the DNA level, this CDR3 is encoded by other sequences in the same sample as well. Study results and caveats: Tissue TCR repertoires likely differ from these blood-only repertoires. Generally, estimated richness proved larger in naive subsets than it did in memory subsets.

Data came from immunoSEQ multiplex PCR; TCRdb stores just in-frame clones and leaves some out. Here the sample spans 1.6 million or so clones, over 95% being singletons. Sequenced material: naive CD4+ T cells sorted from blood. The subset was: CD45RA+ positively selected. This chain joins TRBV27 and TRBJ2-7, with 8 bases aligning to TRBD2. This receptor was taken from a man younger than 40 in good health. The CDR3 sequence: CASRLAASYEQYF. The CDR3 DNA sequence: TGTGCCAGCAGACTAGCGGCCTCCTACGAGCAGTACTTC.